The text below deals with one TCR beta chain. Original handling: Reference gene primer amplification gave estimated nucleated cell counts. Here immunoSEQ multiplex PCR was the method, and the copy in TCRdb shows in-frame clones only, minus some. That table is the source of V, J and clone size, and D and trimming were worked out from the DNA. The table includes 250,000 or so clones, around 87% detected once. The data belong to a study of blood T cell repertoires in COVID-19. Study background: Sites in the United States, Italy and Spain provided acute and convalescent COVID-19 samples. In each case, the material was cDNA or gDNA derived from T cells, B-cell-depleted T cells, or PBMCs.

The CDR3 extends over 15 amino acids. Germline V gene lookup returns CDR1 LGHNA and CDR2 YSLEER. Trimming took 5 bases from V and 0 from J; bases not matched to a gene: 5. During active infection, Seattle patients enrolled and were then monitored through disease. The TCR comes from a woman aged 55 to 70 with COVID-19, enrolled during active disease. Sequenced material: peripheral blood. V and J are TRBV4-3 and TRBJ2-7; 9 bases match TRBD1. CDR3 nucleotides: TGCGCCAGCAGCTCCGGACAGGGGAGCTCCTACGAGCAGTACTTC. As protein: CASSSGQGSSYEQYF.